This record concerns one T cell receptor (beta chain) sequence. Its specific antigen is unknown. Base qualities are not recorded, but no much larger clone differs from it by a single base. The data belong to a study of PD-1 blockade in classical Hodgkin lymphoma (dated by TCRdb to 2018 to 2020). Regarding the study in general: Nivolumab dosing was 3 mg/kg intravenously every 2 weeks, continuing until either disease progression or unacceptable toxicity. A peripheral blood immune signature of response to PD-1 blockade in classical Hodgkin lymphoma was defined using TCR beta sequencing and CyTOF. Beyond this particular receptor, the publication reports: Among trial patients, those achieving complete response had baseline diversity similar to that of newly diagnosed patients, while diversity was significantly lower in partial responders and progressors. Lower diversity was observed in patients in whom nivolumab was started less than 1 year after ASCT, and these patients were excluded from later analyses so that confounding by immune reconstitution would be avoided. Baseline TCR diversity was reported to be lower in newly diagnosed patients than in healthy donors and to be lower still in relapsed/refractory patients. The study was limited to a single clinical trial cohort, and causes of repertoire differences, possibly disease activity or prior therapy, remained undefined. By C4D1, a significant rise was seen in CD4+ TCR diversity but not in CD8+ TCR diversity (p=0.0027 vs p=0.16), and the rise was most apparent among complete responders (p=0.02).

The Qiagen DNeasy kit was used to extract genomic DNA from unsorted PBMCs and from the negatively selected CD4+ and CD8+ fractions. TCR beta CDR3 regions were amplified by immunoSEQ multiplex PCR using primers annealing to V and J segments. Amplification bias was minimized using a synthetic immune receptor repertoire, and residual bias was removed computationally after sequencing. From the authors' description of their analysis: Repertoire diversity was quantified as the Shannon entropy index using custom Python scripts. Unsorted, CD4+ and CD8+ repertoires were analyzed separately, except in combined analyses where CD4+ and CD8+ sequences were merged in silico. Clonal expansion was defined as at least a 2-fold frequency increase after treatment relative to C1D1, with a pseudocount of 0.5 for undetected baseline clones. Clones with 0 or 1 copy at C1D1 were classified as singleton clones, and clones with 2 or more copies were classified as non-singleton clones. By matching protein sequences in sorted samples from the same patient, clones expanded in unsorted samples were annotated as CD4+, CD8+ or unknown. Wilcoxon tests on paired samples were used to test diversity changes from C1D1 to C4D1. In TCRdb, the immuneACCESS table is reduced to in-frame sequences with V and J assigned. These tables do not hold every clone; where another copy was compared, an unresolved V gene accounts for under half, and the others remain unexplained. From that table come the V and J calls and clone size; the DNA was used to work out D and trimming. The sample includes around 20,000 clones, with around 70% observed a single time. The top ten constitute around 24% of the sample.

From its cysteine to its phenylalanine, the CDR3 spans 15 amino acids. Of all the DNA, just the CDR3 is kept, 45 bases in frame from base 1. Reading the germline V gene gives CDR1 SGHVS and CDR2 FQNEAQ. Germline trimming amounts to 4 bases on V and 0 bases on J, with 2 as the count of junction bases outside the gene matches. This specimen's time point label, interpreted: cycle 2 day 1 (C2D1) of nivolumab. Every trial patient had relapsed after autologous stem cell transplantation, and cohorts A, B and C differed in prior brentuximab vedotin exposure. A total of approximately 51 patients with relapsed/refractory classical Hodgkin lymphoma made up the trial cohort, and each patient's best overall response was complete response, partial response or progressive disease. Single-agent nivolumab was administered to trial patients in the multi-cohort phase II CheckMate 205 trial. An independent review committee assessed best overall response by applying the 2007 International Working Group response criteria. Trial PBMCs were obtained immediately prior to nivolumab initiation (C1D1) and on therapy at cycle 2 day 1 and cycle 4 day 1. Peripheral blood was collected in 8 mL Vacutainer Cell Preparation Tubes, from which PBMCs were isolated by centrifugation and then cryopreserved.

The source is a human donor with classical Hodgkin lymphoma. The V and J segments used are TRBV7-8 and TRBJ1-5, with TRBD1 identical over 8 junction bases. This material consisted of peripheral blood mononuclear cells (PBMCs), taken before the second cycle of nivolumab. The sequenced DNA is TGTGCCAGCAGCTCGGACAGGGCTAGCAATCAGCCCCAGCATTTT. Its coded protein is CASSSDRASNQPQHF.